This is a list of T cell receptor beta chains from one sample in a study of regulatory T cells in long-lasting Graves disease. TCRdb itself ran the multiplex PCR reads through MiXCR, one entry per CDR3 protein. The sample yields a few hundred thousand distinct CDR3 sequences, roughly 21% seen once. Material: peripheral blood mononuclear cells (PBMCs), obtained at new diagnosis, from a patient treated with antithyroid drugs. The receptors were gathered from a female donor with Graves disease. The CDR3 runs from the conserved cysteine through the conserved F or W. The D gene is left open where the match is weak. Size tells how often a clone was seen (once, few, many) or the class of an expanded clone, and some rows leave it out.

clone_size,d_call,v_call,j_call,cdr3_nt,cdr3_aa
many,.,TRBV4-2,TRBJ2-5,TGTGCCAGCAGCCAAGAACTTACACCAGGGATACAAGAGACCCAGTACTTC,CASSQELTPGIQETQYF
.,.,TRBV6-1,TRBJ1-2,TGTGCCAGCAGGGGCGGCCCTAACTATGGCTACACCTTC,CASRGGPNYGYTF
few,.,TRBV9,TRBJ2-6,TGTGCCAGCAGCGTCGGCCGGGACGGGACCTCTGGGGCCAACGTCCTGACTTTC,CASSVGRDGTSGANVLTF
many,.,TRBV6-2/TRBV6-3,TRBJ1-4,TGTGCCAGCAGGCCCGTGGGACGGGGTGAAAAACTGTTTTTT,CASRPVGRGEKLFF
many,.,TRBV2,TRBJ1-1,TGTGCCAGCAGTTCCTCGATTGAGGTGAGCGCTTTCTTT,CASSSSIEVSAFF
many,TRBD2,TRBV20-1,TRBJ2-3,TGCAGTGCTAGGCCCAGGACTAGCGGGGACGTGGATACGCAGTATTTT,CSARPRTSGDVDTQYF
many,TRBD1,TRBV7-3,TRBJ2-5,TGTGCCAGCGGGACAGGGAAGGGAGAGACCCAGTACTTC,CASGTGKGETQYF
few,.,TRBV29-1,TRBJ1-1,TGCAGCGTTTCCCCCTCCGTCAGGGGCGGAGGGGCTGAAGCTTTCTTT,CSVSPSVRGGGAEAFF
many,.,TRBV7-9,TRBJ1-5,TGTGCCAGCAGACTCGACGGTAGCAATCAGCCCCAGCATTTT,CASRLDGSNQPQHF
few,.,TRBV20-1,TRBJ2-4,TGCAGTGCGGCGGACAGATTAGCCAAAAACATTCAGTACTTC,CSAADRLAKNIQYF
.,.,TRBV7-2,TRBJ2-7,TGTGCCAGCAGCCACGACCGGTTGCGGAACTCCTACGAACAGTACTTC,CASSHDRLRNSYEQYF
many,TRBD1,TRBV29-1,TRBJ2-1,TGCAGCGTTGATGAGACAGGGATGAATGAGCAGTTCTTC,CSVDETGMNEQFF
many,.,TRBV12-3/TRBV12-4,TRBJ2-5,TGTGCCAGCAGTCGGCGGGAACCACCTGAGACCCAGTACTTC,CASSRREPPETQYF
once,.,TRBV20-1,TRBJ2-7,TGCAGTGCTGCCGACCCTGAGGGCGAGCAGTACTTC,CSAADPEGEQYF
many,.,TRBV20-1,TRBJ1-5,TGCAGTGCTAGAGCTAGCAATCAGCCCCAGCATTTT,CSARASNQPQHF
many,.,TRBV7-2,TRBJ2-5,TGTGCCAGCAGCTCTTCACGGGAAGAGACCCAGTACTTC,CASSSSREETQYF